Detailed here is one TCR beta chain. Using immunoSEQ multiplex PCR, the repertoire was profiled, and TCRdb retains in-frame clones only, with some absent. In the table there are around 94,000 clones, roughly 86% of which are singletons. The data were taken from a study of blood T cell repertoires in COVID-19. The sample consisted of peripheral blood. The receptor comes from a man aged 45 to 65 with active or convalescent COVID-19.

The CDR3 protein is CASSLAGTGINEQFF. CDR3 sequence (DNA): TGCGCCAGCAGCCTGGCCGGGACAGGGATCAATGAGCAGTTCTTC. The gene calls are TRBV5-1 and TRBJ2-1; the match to TRBD1 covers 9 bases. CDR3 length equals 15 residues. V lost 4 bases to trimming and J lost 6 bases; unmatched junction nucleotides: 8. Germline V gives CDR1 SGHRS, CDR2 YFSETQ.